This TCR beta chain derives from a study of T cell clonality in common variable immunodeficiency. Control and CVID samples contributed equal amounts of genomic DNA. Produced via immunoSEQ multiplex PCR; TCRdb's table is partial and in-frame only. The sample is made up of tens of thousands of clones, none counted only once. CDR1 and CDR2 (germline): MNHEY, SVGEGT. V lost 5 bases and J lost 7, with 18 bases in between. CDR3 size: 15 residues. In its sample, this clone was seen many times. From the germline J gene comes the end of the CDR3, since the read stops 3 residues before it. The sequenced material came from peripheral blood mononuclear cells. The TCR sequence derives from a person aged 18 to 75 in good health. V and J are TRBV6-2 or TRBV6-3 and TRBJ2-4; maybe TRBD2 (6 bases). Incomplete CDR3 DNA: TGTGCCAGCAGTGACCACCAGCGGGCGGGGAACATT. This codes for CASSDHQRAGNI. The entire CDR3 protein is CASSDHQRAGNIQYF.